This TCR beta chain stems from a study of T cell responses to AZD1222 COVID-19 vaccine. The J segment lost 4 bases and the V segment lost 5 bases, leaving 11 bases of the junction unmatched. Germline CDR1 MRHNA, CDR2 SNTAGT. The CDR3 covers 16 residues. The table came from immunoSEQ multiplex PCR; TCRdb's copy has only in-frame clones and leaves some out. The sample gives 110,000 to 150,000 clones, more than 70% of which show up once; 2.5% to 3.5% is in the top ten. Study-wide results and limits: Spike-wide vaccine-associated CD4 TCRs dominated at 160-218 and 743-854. Unmutated variant regions reportedly attract nearly half of all spike-specific TCRs. Spike-specific TCR breadth and depth were elevated following two AZD1222 doses. Samples come after the peak T cell response, not at day 14.

A word on this clone: Its antigen is currently unknown.

The starting material was peripheral blood, obtained 28 days after the second AZD1222 dose. This chain joins TRBV6-4 and TRBJ2-3; 8 bases fit TRBD1. The TCR was taken from an adult who received the AZD1222 COVID-19 vaccine. CDR3 bases: TGTGCCAGCAGTAAGCTCCAAGGACAGGGCTCAGATACGCAGTATTTT. Protein sequence: CASSKLQGQGSDTQYF.